Listed here are 26 T cell receptor beta chains from one sample, sequenced in a study of blood T cell repertoires in COVID-19. Sequenced by immunoSEQ multiplex PCR; TCRdb stores in-frame clones only, minus some. Among under 100,000 clones, roughly 90% were seen once, and the ten largest hold about 5.5%. The sample consisted of peripheral blood. The receptors originated from a man in his sixties with COVID-19, enrolled during active disease.

V and J are TRBV27 and TRBJ2-1, with D tentatively TRBD1 (6 bases). V lost 4 bases and J lost 4, with 11 bases in between. The CDR3 has 14 residues. The germline V gene has CDR1 MNHEY and CDR2 SMNVEV (reference sequence). CDR3 nucleotides: TGTGCCAGCAGTTCCGCAGGGGTTTACAATGAGCAGTTCTTC. This sequence encodes CASSSAGVYNEQFF.

J is TRBJ1-2 and V is TRBV9; no reliable D call. Germline V lookup: CDR1 SGDLS, CDR2 YYNGEE. The V end lost 0 bases, the J end lost 8 bases, and 11 bases lay between the germline ends. This CDR3 contains 13 residues. CDR3 residues: CASSVGGGMGYTF. In nucleotides, the CDR3 is TGTGCCAGCAGCGTAGGCGGAGGGATGGGCTACACCTTC.

The chain joins TRBV10-2 to TRBJ1-1; 7 nucleotides agree with TRBD1. Germline V gene data show CDR1 as WSHSY and CDR2 as SAAADI. Germline trimming cut 5 bases from V and 11 bases from J; bases unmatched to any gene: 11. The CDR3 consists of 13 residues. CDR3 amino acids: CASSSRQGLYAFF. CDR3 DNA sequence: TGCGCCAGCAGTTCCCGACAGGGATTGTACGCTTTCTTT.

The rearrangement links TRBV19 to TRBJ2-2; D is possibly TRBD1 (6 bases). This CDR3 contains 14 residues. V was clipped by 3 bases and J by 4 bases, with 9 bases between them. CDR1 and CDR2 (germline): LNHDA, SQIVND (reference sequence). DNA of the CDR3: TGTGCCAGTAGTATTACAGGGCCCACCGGGGAGCTGTTTTTT. Encoded protein: CASSITGPTGELFF.

This clone was seen once. The CDR3 sequence: CASSPSLGLAGGSNTGELFF. CDR3 coding DNA: TGTGCCAGCAGCCCATCCTTGGGACTAGCGGGAGGGTCGAACACCGGGGAGCTGTTTTTT. V gene TRBV3-1 (or the pseudogene TRBV3-2) combines with J gene TRBJ2-2, with 16 bases identical to TRBD2. The CDR3 has 20 amino acids. The V segment lost 4 bases and the J segment 0 bases; nucleotides outside the gene matches: 8. In germline, CDR1 is LGHDT, CDR2 YNNKEL (reference sequence).

The V gene is TRBV11-2, the J gene TRBJ2-1; D might be TRBD1 (6 bases). The CDR3 is 14 residues long. Germline V CDR1 and CDR2: SGHAT, FQNNGV. V lost 1 base to trimming and J lost 9 bases, with 13 bases between them. The CDR3 DNA reads TGTGCCAGCAGCTTAGCCCAGGGGTGGGGTGAGCAGTTCTTC. As protein: CASSLAQGWGEQFF.

J is TRBJ1-3 and V is TRBV3-1 (or the pseudogene TRBV3-2); D unresolved. The CDR3 loop spans 14 amino acids. CDR1 is LGHDT, CDR2 YNNKEL, per germline (reference sequence). Trimming shortened V by 4 bases and J by 0 bases, and 7 bases separated the two germline ends. This CDR3 is CASSLQFSGNTIYF. CDR3 nucleotides: TGTGCCAGCAGCCTACAGTTCTCTGGAAACACCATATATTTT.

V is TRBV2 and J is TRBJ2-7; 9 nucleotides line up with TRBD1. Germline V gene data show CDR1 as SNHLY and CDR2 as FYNNEI. The CDR3 spans 12 residues. The junction had 7 bases not matched to a gene; V was cut back by 7 bases and J by 9 bases. The CDR3 sequence is CASIRDRDGQYF. As DNA, the CDR3 is TGTGCCAGCATCCGGGACAGGGACGGGCAGTACTTC.

V and J are TRBV7-2 and TRBJ2-7; maybe TRBD2 (6 bases). Germline V gene data show CDR1 as SGHTA and CDR2 as FQGNSA. V lost 2 bases, J lost 6 bases, and 11 bases lay in between. The CDR3 is 13 amino acids. The CDR3: CASSLPTRSEQYF. CDR3 in DNA: TGTGCCAGCAGCTTACCGACTAGGAGCGAGCAGTACTTC.

This clone came up once. The V call is TRBV6-1, the J call TRBJ2-1; 14 positions agree with TRBD2. The CDR3 is 17 amino acids. CDR1 is MNHNS and CDR2 is SASEGT in the germline V gene. V shed 4 bases and J 7 bases; nucleotides not matched to a gene: 9. The DNA for the CDR3 is TGTGCCAGCAGTGGGGGACTAGCGGGAGTGTCGGGAAATGAGCAGTTCTTC. It codes for CASSGGLAGVSGNEQFF.

CDR3 sequence: CASSLGLAGGFETQYF. CDR3 bases: TGTGCCAGCAGCTTAGGACTAGCGGGAGGATTTGAGACCCAGTACTTC. This rearrangement joins TRBV6-2 or TRBV6-3 to TRBJ2-5, with 14 bases lining up with TRBD2. The CDR3 loop spans 16 amino acids. The V gene's germline CDR1 is MNHEY and CDR2 SVGEGT. J gave up 5 bases and V 6 bases, and 8 bases lay outside the gene matches.

This chain joins TRBV6-5 and TRBJ1-5; possible D gene TRBD1, 5 bases. Germline V gene data show CDR1 as MNHEY and CDR2 as SVGAGI. This CDR3 region has 15 residues. Trimming left V 6 bases short and J 2 bases short, with 14 bases between. This chain's CDR3 is CASRGRGQGNQPQHF. Written as DNA, the CDR3 is TGTGCCAGCAGAGGAAGGGGTCAGGGCAATCAGCCCCAGCATTTT.

This rearrangement joins TRBV5-1 to TRBJ1-1, with TRBD1 identical over 11 bases. The CDR3 spans 16 residues. Trimming removed 4 bases from V and 4 bases from J; junction bases left unmatched: 9. From germline, CDR1 is SGHRS and CDR2 YFSETQ. The CDR3 nucleotides are TGCGCCAGCAGCCCACCTTGGGGGACAGGGGGCACTGAAGCTTTCTTT. This codes for CASSPPWGTGGTEAFF.

The chain uses TRBV7-9 and TRBJ2-1; 14 bases agree with TRBD2. The V gene's germline CDR1 is SEHNR and CDR2 FQNEAQ (reference sequence). This CDR3 has 18 amino acids. V shed 7 bases, J shed 2 bases, and the junction held 10 bases outside the gene matches. CDR3 DNA: TGTGCCAGCATCACGGGACTAGCGGGAGAGGGACCCTACAATGAGCAGTTCTTC. It specifies CASITGLAGEGPYNEQFF.

The genes are TRBV9 and TRBJ1-6; D is undetermined. V was pared by 0 bases and J by 7 bases, with 8 bases between. Per the germline V gene, CDR1 is SGDLS and CDR2 is YYNGEE. This CDR3 has 14 residues. The CDR3 reads CASSVDPGNSPLHF. The DNA of the CDR3 is TGTGCCAGCAGCGTAGATCCCGGGAATTCACCCCTCCACTTT.

The chain combines TRBV5-1 with TRBJ1-4; 7 nucleotides align to TRBD1. The V and J ends lost 5 bases and 3 bases, in that order; junction bases with no gene match: 7. The CDR3 extends over 15 amino acids. Per the germline V gene, CDR1 is SGHRS and CDR2 is YFSETQ. DNA for the CDR3: TGCGCCAGCAGAAGACAGGGAAGTGCTAATGAAAAACTGTTTTTT. As protein: CASRRQGSANEKLFF. The full variable domain, with the rest looked up from reference TRBV5-1 and TRBJ1-4, is KAGVTQTPRYLIKTRGQQVTLSCSPISGHRSVSWYQQTPGQGLQFLFEYFSETQRNKGNFPGRFSGRQFSNSRSEMNVSTLELGDSALYLCASRRQGSANEKLFFGSGTQLSVL.

The chain joins TRBV10-1 to TRBJ2-1; TRBD2 matches 10 bases. CDR1 and CDR2 from the germline V gene are WNHNN and SYGVQD (reference sequence). The CDR3 totals 15 residues. The junction had 4 bases not matched to a gene; V was cut back by 6 bases and J by 2 bases. The CDR3 coding sequence is TGCGCCAGCAGCCCGACTAGCGGGCCCTACAATGAGCAGTTCTTC. The encoded protein is CASSPTSGPYNEQFF.

This chain connects TRBV12-3 or TRBV12-4 to TRBJ2-3, with 8 bases aligning to TRBD2. CDR3 size: 12 residues. The V segment lost 9 bases and the J segment 6 bases; nucleotides outside the gene matches: 5. CDR3 coding DNA: TGTGCCAGTGGACTAGCATGGGATACGCAGTATTTT. Translation gives CASGLAWDTQYF.

The chain uses TRBV30 and TRBJ2-7; perhaps TRBD1 as D (6 bases). The ends were cut back, 4 bases at V and 6 bases at J, with 16 bases in the middle. Germline V gene sequence: CDR1 GTSNPN, CDR2 SVGIG (reference sequence). CDR3 length: 13 residues. The CDR3 DNA follows: TGTGCCTGGACGGGACAAATCTCCCTCGAGCAGTACTTC. Amino acids: CAWTGQISLEQYF.

The chain is built from TRBV2 and TRBJ2-4; 7 bases map to TRBD2. With V trimmed by 0 bases and J by 0 bases, 11 bases remained unmatched. This CDR3 is built from 19 residues. From germline, CDR1 is SNHLY and CDR2 FYNNEI. The CDR3 protein is CASSEAQGEGGLAKNIQYF. The CDR3 DNA follows: TGTGCCAGCAGTGAAGCGCAAGGGGAGGGCGGGTTAGCCAAAAACATTCAGTACTTC. The whole variable domain, remainder taken from reference TRBV2 and TRBJ2-4, is EPEVTQTPSHQVTQMGQEVILRCVPISNHLYFYWYRQILGQKVEFLVSFYNNEISEKSEIFDDQFSVERPDGSNFTLKIRSTKLEDSAMYFCASSEAQGEGGLAKNIQYFGAGTRLSVL.

This clone showed up just once. The chain combines TRBV18 with TRBJ2-7; D is perhaps TRBD1 (5 bases). CDR3 length: 14 amino acids. The germline CDR1 and CDR2 sequences are KGHSH and LQKENI. Trimming removed 0 bases from V and 3 bases from J, with 9 bases in between. The CDR3 nucleotides read TGTGCCAGCTCACCACCGGGGCTAATCTACGAGCAGTACTTC. It is translated as CASSPPGLIYEQYF.

The chain uses TRBV5-1 and TRBJ2-7; TRBD2 agrees at 10 bases. CDR1 is SGHRS and CDR2 is YFSETQ in the germline V gene. V shed 3 bases and J 1 base; nucleotides not matched to a gene: 1. The CDR3 spans 14 residues. CDR3 in amino acids: CASSSSGSSYEQYF. CDR3 bases: TGCGCCAGCAGCTCTAGCGGGAGTTCCTACGAGCAGTACTTC.

The chain carries TRBV5-6 and TRBJ2-1; no clear D. The V gene lost 0 bases and the J gene lost 6 bases, with 10 bases spanning the gap. This CDR3 region has 14 residues. CDR1 is SGHDT, CDR2 YYEEEE, per germline. DNA for the CDR3: TGTGCCAGCAGCTTGGGGCCCTTGTCCAATGAGCAGTTCTTC. This gives the protein CASSLGPLSNEQFF.

V gene TRBV24-1 combines with J gene TRBJ2-2, with 7 bases matching TRBD1. This CDR3 has 15 amino acids. CDR1 is KGHDR, CDR2 SFDVKD, per germline. The V segment lost 7 bases and the J segment 1 base; nucleotides outside the gene matches: 5. The DNA for the CDR3 is TGTGCCACCAGCCGGGACAGCGTGAACACCGGGGAGCTGTTTTTT. It yields the protein CATSRDSVNTGELFF.

The chain employs TRBV19 and TRBJ1-2; perhaps TRBD1 as D (5 bases). Germline V CDR1 and CDR2: LNHDA, SQIVND (reference sequence). V dropped 5 bases and J dropped 0 bases, with 10 bases sitting between them. The CDR3 totals 14 residues. The chain's CDR3 is CASSSGNANYGYTF. The CDR3, as DNA: TGTGCCAGTAGTTCAGGGAACGCTAACTATGGCTACACCTTC.

The genes are TRBV6-5 and TRBJ2-6; 8 bases map to TRBD1. The CDR3 runs 16 residues. CDR1 and CDR2 from the germline V gene are MNHEY and SVGAGI. Germline trimming cut 3 bases from V and 4 bases from J; bases unmatched to any gene: 5. CDR3 sequence (DNA): TGTGCCAGCAGTTATCAGGGGGCGCAAGGGGCCAACGTCCTGACTTTC. As protein: CASSYQGAQGANVLTF.